This passage covers 16 T cell receptor beta chains from one sample sequenced in a study of shared clonotypes between healthy human individuals (TCRdb year 2020). The library was made by the immunoSEQ multiplex PCR assay. TCRdb took over this immuneACCESS table, retaining in-frame rearrangements with V and J assigned. Such tables are incomplete; in checked studies, under half of the missing clones stem from an unresolved V gene, and the remainder is unexplained. A total of around 2.5 million clones appear in this sample, approximately 94% of them only once. 0.36% of the sample belongs to the ten largest clones. Sequenced input: naive CD4+ T cells from PBMCs. The cell subset or site label corresponds to: CD45RA+ positively selected. Receptors originate from a man aged 18 to 30 in good health. Some clones in this sample may be carry-over from other donors' samples.

This clone is a singleton in its sample. This CDR3 is CASSPGPGVNTEAFF. CDR3 in DNA: TGTGCCAGCAGCCCCGGTCCAGGGGTGAACACTGAAGCTTTCTTT. The V call is TRBV6-6, the J call TRBJ1-1; tentative D call: TRBD1 (6 bases). The ends were cut back, 6 bases at V and 0 bases at J, with 14 bases in the middle. The length of the CDR3 is 15 residues. Per germline, CDR1 MNHNY and CDR2 SVGAGI (reference sequence).

The rearrangement links TRBV15 to TRBJ2-5; 11 bases map to TRBD2. Looked up from germline, CDR1 is LNHNV and CDR2 is YYDKDF (reference sequence). V lost 6 bases and J lost 5; bases outside the gene matches: 20. The CDR3 is 19 amino acids. In nucleotides, the CDR3 is TGTGCCACCAGTCCGAAAAAACTGATAGCGGGAGGGGTCTTGGAGACCCAGTACTTC. Its protein is CATSPKKLIAGGVLETQYF.

The J gene is TRBJ1-5, the V gene TRBV6-6, with TRBD1 as a possible D gene (6 bases). Germline CDR1 reads MNHNY; CDR2 reads SVGAGI (reference sequence). The CDR3 contains 14 residues. V was pared by 2 bases and J by 2 bases, with 7 bases between. CDR3 coding DNA: TGTGCCAGCAGTTACCACAGGGGCAATCAGCCCCAGCATTTT. Protein: CASSYHRGNQPQHF.

The chain couples TRBV6-6 to TRBJ2-1, with 9 nucleotides matching TRBD1. V lost 5 bases to trimming and J lost 5 bases; unmatched junction nucleotides: 7. Germline V gene lookup returns CDR1 MNHNY and CDR2 SVGAGI (reference sequence). The CDR3 runs to 15 residues. The CDR3 region is CASSIQGARDNEQFF. The CDR3, as DNA: TGTGCCAGCAGTATACAGGGGGCAAGGGACAATGAGCAGTTCTTC.

As to this clone: The same CDR3 can be traced to other DNA sequences in this sample. J is TRBJ1-1 and V is TRBV7-9; 7 nucleotides align to TRBD1. V was clipped by 4 bases and J by 4 bases; unmatched bases: 3. Germline CDR1 and CDR2: SEHNR and FQNEAQ (reference sequence). There are 13 residues in the CDR3. This chain's CDR3 is CASSSQGGTEAFF. CDR3 DNA sequence: TGTGCCAGCAGCTCCCAGGGGGGCACTGAAGCTTTCTTT.

A single count supports this clone. The gene calls are TRBV28 and TRBJ1-3; D possibly corresponds to TRBD1 (5 bases). Trimming pared 9 bases from V and 0 bases from J, leaving 15 bases between. CDR1 MDHEN and CDR2 SYDVKM come from the germline V gene. The CDR3 length is 15 residues. CDR3: CASKTASSSGNTIYF. The CDR3 nucleotides are TGTGCCAGTAAGACAGCCTCCAGCTCTGGAAACACCATATATTTT.

The chain combines TRBV28 with TRBJ1-5, with 8 bases fitting TRBD1. J gave up 1 base and V 2 bases, and 7 bases lay outside the gene matches. CDR1 is MDHEN, CDR2 SYDVKM, per germline. The CDR3 length is 17 residues. This CDR3 reads CASSLPRTGLSNQPQHF. CDR3 nucleotide sequence: TGTGCCAGCAGTTTACCCCGGACAGGGCTAAGCAATCAGCCCCAGCATTTT.

The chain links TRBV28 to TRBJ2-4, with 8 bases matching TRBD2. From germline, CDR1 is MDHEN and CDR2 SYDVKM. The CDR3 covers 16 residues. The V segment lost 4 bases and the J segment 7 bases; nucleotides outside the gene matches: 12. The CDR3 DNA reads as TGTGCCAGCAGTTCAACCATAGCGGGGTGGGTCAACATTCAGTACTTC. The encoded protein is CASSSTIAGWVNIQYF.

The chain has TRBV4-1 and TRBJ2-3, with TRBD2 as a possible D gene (5 bases). The germline gives CDR1 MGHRA, CDR2 YSYEKL. The germline V and J ends were trimmed by 1 base and 1 base, with 18 bases remaining between them. This CDR3 comprises 18 residues. CDR3 nucleotides: TGCGCCAGCAGCCAAGTGGAGATGGACCTACTAGGCACAGATACGCAGTATTTT. Translation: CASSQVEMDLLGTDTQYF.

The chain couples TRBV7-2 to TRBJ2-7; D is ambiguous. The CDR3 totals 13 residues. The V gene's germline CDR1 is SGHTA and CDR2 FQGNSA. Between the trimmed V and J ends, which lost 4 bases and 2 bases, there was a span of 9 bases. CDR3 in DNA: TGTGCCAGCAGCTCGGACGGAGCCTACGAGCAGTACTTC. It encodes CASSSDGAYEQYF.

The J gene is TRBJ2-5, the V gene TRBV11-2, with D uncertain. The ends were cut back, 1 base at V and 4 bases at J, with 10 bases in the middle. This CDR3 has 14 amino acids. Per the germline V gene, CDR1 is SGHAT and CDR2 is FQNNGV. The CDR3 spells CASSLAQTLETQYF. CDR3 DNA sequence: TGTGCCAGCAGCTTAGCCCAGACCCTAGAGACCCAGTACTTC.

The chain couples TRBV23-1 to TRBJ1-5; 7 bases match TRBD1. TRBV23-1 is flagged as an ORF with uncertain function. There are 16 residues in the CDR3. The trim removed 0 bases at V and 0 bases at J, leaving 2 bases unmatched. DNA of the CDR3: TGCGCCAGCAGTCAATCTCAGGGGGATAGCAATCAGCCCCAGCATTTT. Amino acids: CASSQSQGDSNQPQHF.

This clone was recorded once. The V call is TRBV7-2, the J call TRBJ2-7; no clear D gene. The length of the CDR3 is 17 residues. With 0 bases removed from V and 2 bases from J, the gap between germline ends came to 17 bases. Germline V gives CDR1 SGHTA, CDR2 FQGNSA. The CDR3 nucleotides are TGTGCCAGCAGCTTAGCCCCGGATCCTCCTCCTCCCTACGAGCAGTACTTC. Translated: CASSLAPDPPPPYEQYF.

V is TRBV28 and J is TRBJ1-6; possibly TRBD1 for D (6 bases). CDR3 length: 14 residues. V was shortened by 6 bases and J by 1 base, with 7 bases between the two germline ends. CDR1 is MDHEN and CDR2 is SYDVKM in the germline V gene. CDR3 sequence reads: CASRGGSYNSPLHF. The CDR3 DNA follows: TGTGCCAGCAGAGGGGGGTCCTATAATTCACCCCTCCACTTT.

V gene TRBV4-1 combines with J gene TRBJ1-2; D is unresolved. Trimming pared 5 bases from V and 7 bases from J, leaving 14 bases between. This CDR3 spans 13 amino acids. CDR1 is MGHRA and CDR2 is YSYEKL in the germline V gene. CDR3: CASSRTGNGGYTF. The CDR3 DNA reads as TGCGCCAGCAGCAGGACTGGGAATGGTGGCTACACCTTC.

V usage is TRBV28 and J usage is TRBJ2-3, with TRBD1 as a possible D gene (6 bases). In germline, CDR1 is MDHEN, CDR2 SYDVKM. V lost 8 bases to trimming and J lost 4 bases, with 13 bases between them. This CDR3 spans 13 amino acids. CDR3 bases: TGTGCCAGCGAAGGGGGTGGGTCAGATACGCAGTATTTT. As protein: CASEGGGSDTQYF.